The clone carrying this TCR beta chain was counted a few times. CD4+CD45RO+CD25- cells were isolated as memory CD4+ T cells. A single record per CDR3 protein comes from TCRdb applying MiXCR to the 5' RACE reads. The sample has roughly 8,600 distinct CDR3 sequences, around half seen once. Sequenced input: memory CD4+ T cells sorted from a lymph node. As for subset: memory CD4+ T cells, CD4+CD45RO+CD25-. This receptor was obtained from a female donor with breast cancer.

The CDR3 DNA reads TGTGCCAGCAGTATGCAGGCAGGAAACACCATATATTTT. As protein: CASSMQAGNTIYF. The gene calls are TRBV27 and TRBJ1-3; D uncertain. The CDR3 is 13 amino acids. Germline CDR1 MNHEY, CDR2 SMNVEV (reference sequence). Between the trimmed V and J ends, which lost 5 bases and 4 bases, there was a span of 9 bases.